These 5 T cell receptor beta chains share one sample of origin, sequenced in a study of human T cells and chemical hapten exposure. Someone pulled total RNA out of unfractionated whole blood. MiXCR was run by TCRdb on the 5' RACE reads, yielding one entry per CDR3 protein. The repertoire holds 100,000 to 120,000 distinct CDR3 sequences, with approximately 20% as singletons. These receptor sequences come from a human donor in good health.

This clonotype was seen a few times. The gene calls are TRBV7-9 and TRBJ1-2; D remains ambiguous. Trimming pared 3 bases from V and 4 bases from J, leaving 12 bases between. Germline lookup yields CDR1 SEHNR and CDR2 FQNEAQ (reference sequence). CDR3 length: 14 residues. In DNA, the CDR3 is TGTGCCAGCAGCTTGGAGACTGCGGTCTATGGCTACACCTTC. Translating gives CASSLETAVYGYTF.

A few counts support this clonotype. The CDR3, as DNA: TGTGCCAGTAGTACCTGGGACAGGCTGAACACTGAAGCTTTCTTT. It translates to CASSTWDRLNTEAFF. The chain uses TRBV19 and TRBJ1-1; TRBD1 matches 8 bases. CDR1 is LNHDA and CDR2 is SQIVND in the germline V gene (reference sequence). There are 15 residues in the CDR3. The V gene end was trimmed by 4 bases and the J gene end by 0 bases; junction bases not matched to a gene: 4.

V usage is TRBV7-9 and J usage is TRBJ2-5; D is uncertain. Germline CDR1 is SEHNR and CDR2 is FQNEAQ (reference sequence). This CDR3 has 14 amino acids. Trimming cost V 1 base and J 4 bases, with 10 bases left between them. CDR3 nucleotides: TGTGCCAGCAGCTTAGGTGGGTTACGAGAGACCCAGTACTTC. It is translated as CASSLGGLRETQYF.

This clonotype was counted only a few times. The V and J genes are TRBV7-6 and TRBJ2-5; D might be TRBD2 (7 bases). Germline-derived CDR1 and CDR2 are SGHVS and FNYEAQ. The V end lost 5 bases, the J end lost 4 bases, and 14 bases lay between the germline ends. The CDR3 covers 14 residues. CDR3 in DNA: TGTGCCAGCAGCGAAGTGGGGGGGCGAGAGACCCAGTACTTC. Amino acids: CASSEVGGRETQYF.

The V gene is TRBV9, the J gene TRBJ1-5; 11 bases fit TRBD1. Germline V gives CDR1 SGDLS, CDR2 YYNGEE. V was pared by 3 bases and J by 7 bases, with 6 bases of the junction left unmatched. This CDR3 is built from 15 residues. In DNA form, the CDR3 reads TGTGCCAGCAGCGCTGGGACAGGGGGAGGGCAGCCCCAGCATTTT. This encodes CASSAGTGGGQPQHF.